These 20 T cell receptor beta chains share one sample of origin, sequenced in a study of graft-versus-host responses after intestinal transplantation. This table comes from immunoSEQ multiplex PCR, and its TCRdb copy is limited to in-frame clones, with some not included. Among 11,000 to 15,000 clones, roughly 30% were seen once, and the ten largest hold roughly 5%. The sample here was alloreactive CD4+ T cells from a mixed lymphocyte reaction culture, taken before intestinal transplant. As for subset: CFSE-low proliferating T cells sorted from roughly 6-day pre-transplant mixed lymphocyte reaction (GvH or HvG direction). The receptors come from a human patient who received an intestinal transplant.

The chain uses TRBV19 and TRBJ1-1; TRBD1 aligns across 12 bases. The CDR3 runs 17 residues. V was clipped by 4 bases and J by 0 bases; unmatched bases: 6. The germline gives CDR1 LNHDA, CDR2 SQIVND (reference sequence). CDR3 protein: CASSTGTGGAVNTEAFF. DNA for the CDR3: TGTGCCAGTAGTACCGGGACAGGGGGCGCGGTGAACACTGAAGCTTTCTTT.

This clone was seen a handful of times. J is TRBJ2-5 and V is TRBV5-4; D not certain. CDR1 and CDR2 (germline): SGHNT, YYREEE (reference sequence). The CDR3 is 15 amino acids. The V and J ends lost 2 bases and 2 bases respectively, with 13 bases between them. CDR3 sequence reads: CASSLQGRRQETQYF. The CDR3 DNA follows: TGTGCCAGCAGCTTACAAGGACGGAGACAAGAGACCCAGTACTTC.

A remark on this clone: An end of the junction differs from the germline gene, which may be a read error. The chain uses TRBV7-3 and TRBJ2-3; D call uncertain. Germline loops: CDR1 SGHTA, CDR2 FQGTGA. This CDR3 comprises 8 residues. The DNA for the CDR3 is TGTGCCAGCAGCCCTTCCCTTTTT. It translates to CASSPSLF.

The V gene is TRBV30, the J gene TRBJ2-5; 9 positions agree with TRBD2. The V and J ends lost 0 bases and 5 bases, in that order; junction bases with no gene match: 4. Germline values: CDR1 GTSNPN, CDR2 SVGIG (reference sequence). The CDR3 loop spans 14 amino acids. The CDR3 loop is CAWSVSGSRETQYF. DNA of the CDR3: TGTGCCTGGAGTGTTAGCGGGAGTCGGGAGACCCAGTACTTC.

There are a few counts of this clone. V usage is TRBV11-3 and J usage is TRBJ2-2; weak D call: TRBD2 (6 bases). Trimming took off 4 bases at V and 7 bases at J, with 10 bases between the two ends. CDR1 and CDR2 (germline): SGHNT, YENEEA. The CDR3 is 13 amino acids. Written as DNA, the CDR3 is TGTGCCAGCAGCTCCGGGAGCTACGGGGAGCTGTTTTTT. Amino acid sequence: CASSSGSYGELFF.

The chain uses TRBV28 and TRBJ2-2; D not certain. The CDR3 runs to 14 residues. Trimming took 7 bases from V and 7 from J, leaving 16 bases between them. The germline V gene has CDR1 MDHEN and CDR2 SYDVKM. CDR3 DNA: TGTGCCAGCACCCCAGGTTCCTGGGGCGGGGAGCTGTTTTTT. It is translated as CASTPGSWGGELFF.

In nucleotides, the CDR3 is TGTGCCAGCAGCCCCTCCGCCCGGGGGAGGAGGGGCCGGTACGAGCAGTACTTC. It codes for CASSPSARGRRGRYEQYF. The chain is built from TRBV28 and TRBJ2-7, with D perhaps TRBD2 (6 bases). This CDR3 comprises 18 residues. Trimming removed 6 bases from V and 4 bases from J, with 28 bases in between. The germline gives CDR1 MDHEN, CDR2 SYDVKM.

This clone turned up a few times. A read error may produce the germline difference seen at one junction end. The chain has TRBV6-1 and TRBJ2-3; tentative D call: TRBD1 (6 bases). Germline V CDR1 and CDR2: MNHNS, SASEGT. The CDR3 is 17 amino acids. For the CDR3, the DNA is TGTGCCATCAGTGAGAGGGGGACATCTCTTAGCACAGATACGCAGTATTTT. It is translated as CAISERGTSLSTDTQYF.

This clone was recorded once. The chain combines TRBV6-1 with TRBJ1-2; 9 bases are shared with TRBD1. V shed 5 bases, J shed 7 bases, and the junction held 11 bases outside the gene matches. The length of the CDR3 is 15 residues. CDR1 and CDR2 (germline): MNHNS, SASEGT. CDR3 nucleotides: TGTGCCAGCAGTCAAGACCCCGGGACAGGGATTGGCTACACCTTC. This sequence encodes CASSQDPGTGIGYTF.

The chain couples TRBV5-4 to TRBJ1-1, with D possibly being TRBD1 (6 bases). The CDR3 consists of 16 residues. With 4 bases removed from V and 0 bases from J, the gap between germline ends came to 16 bases. Germline V gene data show CDR1 as SGHNT and CDR2 as YYREEE (reference sequence). The CDR3 DNA sequence: TGTGCCAGCAGCCAAGAGGGGGGACGATTGAACACTGAAGCTTTCTTT. Its protein product is CASSQEGGRLNTEAFF.

This clone was counted only a few times. This sequence joins TRBV11-3 and TRBJ2-1; D is possibly TRBD1 (6 bases). The CDR3 contains 13 residues. The V end was cut by 4 bases, the J end by 10 bases, with 14 bases between. Germline V gene lookup returns CDR1 SGHNT and CDR2 YENEEA. The DNA of the CDR3 is TGTGCCAGCAGCTACGTACAGGGTGGAGAGCAGTTCTTC. Amino acids: CASSYVQGGEQFF.

The J gene is TRBJ2-7, the V gene TRBV18, with D possibly TRBD2 on 6 matching bases. V was trimmed by 2 bases and J by 0 bases, leaving 8 bases between them. Germline V gene lookup returns CDR1 KGHSH and CDR2 LQKENI. CDR3 size: 14 residues. Here the CDR3 DNA reads TGTGCCAGCTCACCAGGGGGGAGCTCCTACGAGCAGTACTTC. It is translated as CASSPGGSSYEQYF.

The chain combines TRBV10-3 with TRBJ1-4, with TRBD1 matching over 7 bases. V lost 10 bases and J lost 9; bases outside the gene matches: 17. CDR1 is ENHRY, CDR2 SYGVKD, per germline. The CDR3 contains 15 residues. The CDR3 DNA reads as TGTGCCAGCAGACCCTCGGAGACAGGGATGAAAAAACTGTTTTTT. As protein: CASRPSETGMKKLFF.

This chain connects TRBV6-5 to TRBJ2-1; 15 bases align to TRBD2. The CDR3 length is 16 residues. Germline CDR1 and CDR2: MNHEY and SVGAGI. Trimming cost V 4 bases and J 2 bases; bases outside gene matches: 0. The CDR3 bases are TGTGCCAGCAGTTGGACTAGCGGGAGGGCCTACAATGAGCAGTTCTTC. Protein: CASSWTSGRAYNEQFF.

The rearrangement uses TRBV7-2 and TRBJ2-7; 9 bases agree with TRBD1. V was clipped by 5 bases and J by 3 bases; unmatched bases: 5. CDR3 length: 14 residues. Germline CDR1 reads SGHTA; CDR2 reads FQGNSA. CDR3: CASSIGTGNYEQYF. CDR3 coding DNA: TGTGCCAGCAGCATCGGGACAGGGAACTACGAGCAGTACTTC.

This clone has just a few counts. The rearrangement joins TRBV5-1 to TRBJ2-4; D gene unclear. Per the germline V gene, CDR1 is SGHRS and CDR2 is YFSETQ. CDR3 length: 13 amino acids. V gave up 0 bases and J gave up 7 bases, with 8 bases separating them. CDR3 loop: CASSLDDPNIQYF. The CDR3 DNA is TGCGCCAGCAGCTTGGACGACCCCAACATTCAGTACTTC.

This clone has only a few counts. Sequence at one end of the junction differs from germline and may be a read error. The chain joins TRBV5-1 to TRBJ2-4; 9 nucleotides line up with TRBD1. Germline V gene data show CDR1 as SGHRS and CDR2 as YFSETQ. This CDR3 spans 16 amino acids. CDR3 nucleotide sequence: TGTGCCAGCAGCTTGGTAGGACAGGGGCGTCAAAACATTCAGTACTTC. Encoded protein: CASSLVGQGRQNIQYF. The entire variable domain, with the rest obtained from reference TRBV5-1 and TRBJ2-4, is as follows: KAGVTQTPRYLIKTRGQQVTLSCSPISGHRSVSWYQQTPGQGLQFLFEYFSETQRNKGNFPGRFSGRQFSNSRSEMNVSTLELGDSALYLCASSLVGQGRQNIQYFGAGTRLSVL.

This clone showed up just a few times. The chain is built from TRBV5-1 and TRBJ1-2, with D unresolved. Trimming stripped 0 bases from V and 1 base from J, with 16 bases between. This CDR3 contains 17 residues. The V gene's germline CDR1 is SGHRS and CDR2 YFSETQ. As DNA, the CDR3 is TGCGCCAGCAGCTTGGCCCTGGGTTCGAACGATAACTATGGCTACACCTTC. It yields the protein CASSLALGSNDNYGYTF.

The rearrangement uses TRBV29-1 and TRBJ2-2; D unresolved. Germline V lookup: CDR1 SQVTM, CDR2 ANQGSEA. Trimming pared 7 bases from V and 2 bases from J, leaving 20 bases between. The CDR3 length is 16 residues. CDR3 nucleotides: TGCAGCGCCAGATCATCCGCAGGAACTAACACCGGGGAGCTGTTTTTT. It specifies CSARSSAGTNTGELFF.

This clone was seen a few times. The chain joins TRBV4-2 to TRBJ1-2, with TRBD1 matching over 7 bases. Germline V gene sequence: CDR1 LGHNA, CDR2 YNFKEQ. The CDR3 is made up of 16 amino acids. J was trimmed by 3 bases and V by 1 base; bases with no gene match: 8. CDR3 bases: TGTGCCAGCAGCCAAGTTGTCTCACAGGGGTACTATGGCTACACCTTC. Its translation is CASSQVVSQGYYGYTF.